The 10 T cell receptor beta chains below were found in one sample sequenced in a study of shared clonotypes between healthy human individuals. The repertoire was sequenced with immunoSEQ multiplex PCR; TCRdb's copy has only in-frame clones and lacks some. The table shows about 2.3 million clones, with over 85% occurring only once. The source material was naive CD4+ T cells from PBMCs. Subset of the sample: CD45RA+ positively selected. The receptors shown here come from a man between 18 and 29 years old in good health. Some clones in this sample may be carry-over from other donors' samples.

This chain uses TRBV9 with TRBJ2-3; maybe TRBD2 (5 bases). The CDR3 spans 17 residues. The V gene's germline CDR1 is SGDLS and CDR2 YYNGEE. V dropped 4 bases and J dropped 2 bases, with 20 bases sitting between them. The chain's CDR3 is CASSKKYPVDYTDTQYF. CDR3 nucleotide sequence: TGTGCCAGCAGCAAGAAGTACCCGGTCGACTACACAGATACGCAGTATTTT.

The CDR3 region is CASSLEGGAYEQYF. CDR3 coding DNA: TGTGCCAGCAGCTTAGAAGGGGGGGCCTACGAGCAGTACTTC. The chain carries TRBV11-2 and TRBJ2-7, with D tentatively TRBD2 (7 bases). Germline CDR1 reads SGHAT; CDR2 reads FQNNGV. The CDR3 runs to 14 residues. V dropped 0 bases and J dropped 2 bases, with 8 bases sitting between them.

The chain carries TRBV28 and TRBJ1-5, with 8 bases matching TRBD1. This CDR3 comprises 15 residues. J gave up 6 bases and V 5 bases, and 9 bases lay outside the gene matches. Germline CDR1 and CDR2: MDHEN and SYDVKM. The DNA for the CDR3 is TGTGCCAGCAGTCTGTACCGGACAGGGATTCAGCCCCAGCATTTT. Its protein is CASSLYRTGIQPQHF.

The V gene is TRBV15, the J gene TRBJ1-2, with a weak D call TRBD1 (6 bases). This CDR3 has 15 amino acids. Germline CDR1 and CDR2: LNHNV and YYDKDF (reference sequence). Trimming removed 3 bases at V and 4 bases at J, with 15 bases between. CDR3 DNA sequence: TGTGCCACCAGCAGGCCCCGAGGGGGAGCCTATGGCTACACCTTC. Protein product: CATSRPRGGAYGYTF.

J is TRBJ2-5 and V is TRBV5-5, with 9 bases fitting TRBD2. V dropped 3 bases and J dropped 4; count of bases not matched to a gene: 16. CDR3 size: 18 residues. The germline V gene has CDR1 SGHKS and CDR2 YYEKEE (reference sequence). CDR3 sequence (DNA): TGTGCCAGCAGCTCAGAGATCTATAGCGGGAGTTGGGGAGAGACCCAGTACTTC. Translated, it gives CASSSEIYSGSWGETQYF.

In its sample, this clone was seen a few times. Different DNA sequences within this sample yield the same CDR3. The V gene is TRBV18, the J gene TRBJ2-5; D is ambiguous. This CDR3 has 11 residues. The germline V gene has CDR1 KGHSH and CDR2 LQKENI. Trimming pared 2 bases from V and 4 bases from J, leaving 2 bases between. The DNA for the CDR3 is TGTGCCAGCTCACCAGCAGAGACCCAGTACTTC. Residues: CASSPAETQYF.

The chain employs TRBV4-1 and TRBJ1-1; D ambiguous. The CDR3 consists of 14 residues. Germline V lookup: CDR1 MGHRA, CDR2 YSYEKL. V shed 0 bases and J shed 2 bases, with 7 bases lying between them. CDR3 sequence: CASSQDFGNTEAFF. CDR3 sequence (DNA): TGCGCCAGCAGCCAAGATTTCGGCAACACTGAAGCTTTCTTT.

The V gene is TRBV12-5, the J gene TRBJ2-3; 7 nucleotides line up with TRBD1. CDR1 and CDR2 (germline): LGHNT, FRNRAP. This CDR3 comprises 14 residues. V trimming: 8 bases; J trimming: 0 bases; junction bases outside the gene matches: 5. In DNA, the CDR3 is TGTGCTAGTACAGGGGTCGGAAGCACAGATACGCAGTATTTT. As protein: CASTGVGSTDTQYF.

The CDR3 loop is CASALDRQETQYF. DNA of the CDR3: TGTGCCAGCGCGCTAGACAGACAAGAGACCCAGTACTTC. This sequence joins TRBV2 and TRBJ2-5, with D possibly TRBD1 on 5 matching bases. V was cut by 8 bases and J by 2 bases, with 12 bases left in between. CDR3 size: 13 residues. CDR1 and CDR2 (germline): SNHLY, FYNNEI.

This clone has just one count. This chain connects TRBV28 to TRBJ2-7; 12 positions match TRBD2. CDR3 size: 13 residues. J gave up 3 bases and V 9 bases, and 3 bases lay outside the gene matches. Germline values: CDR1 MDHEN, CDR2 SYDVKM. DNA of the CDR3: TGTGCCAGTTGGACTAGCGGGATCTACGAGCAGTACTTC. Amino acid sequence: CASWTSGIYEQYF.